This TCR beta chain derives from a study of CD4 T cells in relation to SARS-CoV-2 and coronaviruses. Study overall: Shared crossreactive spike epitopes were mapped to their HLA restriction.

Before the COVID-19 pandemic, during about 2010-2018, CD4+ T cells were taken from unexposed donors. After about 10 days of culture, CD4+ T cells were isolated. Each well had about 2.2 million PBMCs in about 5% human AB serum with IL-2. As to this clone: The antigen is not known.

General study findings and limits: About 65% of donors had memory CD4+ clonotypes crossrecognizing SARS-CoV-2 and common cold coronavirus spike.

Profiling relied on immunoSEQ multiplex PCR, and the TCRdb table lists in-frame clones only, not all of them. The sample yields about 26,000 clones, roughly four fifths seen once. The sample taken for sequencing was CD4+ T cells from PBMCs, cultured in vitro. This receptor was identified in a human donor in good health.

The CDR3, as DNA: TGTGCCAGCAGCTGGGCGGGGGGGAATGGTCAGCCCCAGCATTTT. Translation gives CASSWAGGNGQPQHF. V gene TRBV5-8 combines with J gene TRBJ1-5; weak D call: TRBD1 (5 bases). CDR1 SGHTS and CDR2 YDEGEE come from the germline V gene. This CDR3 is built from 15 residues. V dropped 3 bases and J dropped 6 bases, with 16 bases sitting between them. Full variable domain (remainder filled in from reference TRBV5-8 and TRBJ1-5): EAGVTQSPTHLIKTRGQQATLRCSPISGHTSVYWYQQALGLGLQFLLWYDEGEERNRGNFPPRFSGRQFPNYSSELNVNALELEDSALYLCASSWAGGNGQPQHFGDGTRLSIL.